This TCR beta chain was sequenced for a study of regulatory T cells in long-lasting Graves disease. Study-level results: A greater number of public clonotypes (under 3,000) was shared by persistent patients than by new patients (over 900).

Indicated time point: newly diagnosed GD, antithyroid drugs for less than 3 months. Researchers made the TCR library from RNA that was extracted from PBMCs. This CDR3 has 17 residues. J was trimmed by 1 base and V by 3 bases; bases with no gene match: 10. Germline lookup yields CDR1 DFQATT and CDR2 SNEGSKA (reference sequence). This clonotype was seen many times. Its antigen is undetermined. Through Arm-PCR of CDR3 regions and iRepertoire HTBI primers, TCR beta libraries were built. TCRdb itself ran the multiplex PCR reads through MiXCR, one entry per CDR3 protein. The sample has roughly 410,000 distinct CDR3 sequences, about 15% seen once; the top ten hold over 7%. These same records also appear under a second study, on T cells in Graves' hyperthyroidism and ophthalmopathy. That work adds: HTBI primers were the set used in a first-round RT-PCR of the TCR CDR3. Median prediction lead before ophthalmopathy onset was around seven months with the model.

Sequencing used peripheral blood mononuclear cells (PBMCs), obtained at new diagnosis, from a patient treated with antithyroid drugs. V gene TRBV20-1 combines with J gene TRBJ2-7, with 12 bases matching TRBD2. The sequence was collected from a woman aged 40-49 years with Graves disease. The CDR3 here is CSASQDGGLAGSYEQYF. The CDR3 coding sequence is TGCAGTGCTAGCCAAGACGGCGGACTAGCGGGATCCTACGAGCAGTACTTC.